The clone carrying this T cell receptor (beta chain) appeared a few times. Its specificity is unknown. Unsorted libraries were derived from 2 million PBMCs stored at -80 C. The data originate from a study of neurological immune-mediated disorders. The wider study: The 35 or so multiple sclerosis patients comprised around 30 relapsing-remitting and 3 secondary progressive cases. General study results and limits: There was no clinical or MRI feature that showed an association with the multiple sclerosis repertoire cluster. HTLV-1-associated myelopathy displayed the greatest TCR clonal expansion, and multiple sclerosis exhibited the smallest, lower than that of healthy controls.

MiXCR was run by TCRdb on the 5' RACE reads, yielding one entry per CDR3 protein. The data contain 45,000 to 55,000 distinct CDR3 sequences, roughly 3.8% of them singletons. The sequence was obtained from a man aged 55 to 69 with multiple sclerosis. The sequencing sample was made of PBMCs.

The CDR3 loop reads CASSQEGTDTQYF. The CDR3 DNA follows: TGCGCCAGCAGCCAGGAGGGCACAGATACGCAGTATTTT. The chain recombines TRBV4-1 with TRBJ2-3; a weak D match, TRBD2 (5 bases). The CDR3 runs 13 residues. V lost 3 bases, J lost 1 base, and 5 bases lay in between. The germline CDR1 and CDR2 sequences are MGHRA and YSYEKL.